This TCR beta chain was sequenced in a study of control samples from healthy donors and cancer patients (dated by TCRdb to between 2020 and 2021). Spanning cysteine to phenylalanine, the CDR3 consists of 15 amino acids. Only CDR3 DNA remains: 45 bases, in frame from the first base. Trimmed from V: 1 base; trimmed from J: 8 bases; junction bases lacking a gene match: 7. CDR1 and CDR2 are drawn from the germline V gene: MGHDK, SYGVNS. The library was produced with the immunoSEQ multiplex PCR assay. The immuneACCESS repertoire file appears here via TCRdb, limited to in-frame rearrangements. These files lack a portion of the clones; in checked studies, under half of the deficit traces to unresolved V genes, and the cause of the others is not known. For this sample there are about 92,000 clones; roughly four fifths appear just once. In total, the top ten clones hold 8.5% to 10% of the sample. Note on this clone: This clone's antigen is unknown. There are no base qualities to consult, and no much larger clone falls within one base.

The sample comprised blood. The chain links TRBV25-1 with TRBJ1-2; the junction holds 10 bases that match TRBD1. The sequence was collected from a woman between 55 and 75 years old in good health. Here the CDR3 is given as CASSEFDRGLGGYTF. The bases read TGTGCCAGCAGTGAATTTGACAGGGGGCTGGGAGGCTACACCTTC.